This entry describes one TCR beta chain. V trimming: 4 bases; J trimming: 9 bases; junction bases outside the gene matches: 14. This CDR3 is built from 16 residues. The V gene's germline CDR1 is SGDLS and CDR2 YYNGEE. This entry comes from a study of blood T cell repertoires in COVID-19. In the study's own analysis: Amplification with reference gene primers provided the estimates of nucleated cell counts. The data were produced by immunoSEQ multiplex PCR, yet TCRdb's version contains in-frame clones alone and is incomplete. V, J and clone size were drawn from that table, and D and trimming were deduced from the DNA. The repertoire consists of 50,000 to 80,000 clones, with about 76% occurring once and the leading ten covering 5.3%.

The sequence derives from a human donor in a cohort sampled during active COVID-19. The J gene is TRBJ2-1, the V gene TRBV9; 9 bases line up with TRBD2. The sample taken for sequencing was peripheral blood. CDR3 DNA sequence: TGTGCCAGCAGCCCGGGCGGGACTAGCCGGTCGGCTGAGCAGTTCTTC. It yields the protein CASSPGGTSRSAEQFF.